This T cell receptor beta chain was identified in a study of shared clonotypes between healthy human individuals. Germline V lookup: CDR1 SQVTM, CDR2 ANQGSEA. The CDR3 runs to 12 residues. The germline V and J ends were trimmed by 8 bases and 5 bases, with 15 bases remaining between them. Method: immunoSEQ multiplex PCR; TCRdb's copy keeps in-frame clones and lacks some. The table records some 1.5 million clones, over 95% of them present only once. This clonotype was sampled from a man aged 25-45 years in good health. Input material: naive CD4+ T cells sorted from blood. Described subset: CD45RA+ positively selected. The J gene is TRBJ2-5, the V gene TRBV29-1; TRBD2 might be the D (5 bases). CDR3 amino acids: CSCRGPPETQYF. DNA of the CDR3: TGCAGCTGTCGGGGTCCTCCGGAGACCCAGTACTTC.